The subject of this entry is one T cell receptor (beta chain). Profiling relied on immunoSEQ multiplex PCR, and the TCRdb table lists in-frame clones only, not all of them. The table lists tens of thousands of clones, about 93% of them singletons, with about 0.23% in the top ten. This sample was taken from a study of technical replicates of blood from several donors. Trimming took off 5 bases at V and 7 bases at J, with 11 bases between the two ends. The CDR3 contains 11 residues. Germline values: CDR1 GTSNPN, CDR2 SVGIG (reference sequence). The chain couples TRBV30 to TRBJ1-2; unclear D gene. The material sequenced was T cells isolated from PBMCs. This clonotype was sampled from a human donor in good health. CDR3 bases: TGTGCCTGGGTCCAAATGAGTGGCTACACCTTC. As protein: CAWVQMSGYTF.